Reported below is one T cell receptor beta chain. Its target is not known. The CDR3 is 14 residues long. Trimming took 5 bases from V and 5 from J; bases not matched to a gene: 7. From germline, CDR1 is MNHEY and CDR2 SMNVEV (reference sequence). The sample comes from a study of radiotherapy plus CTLA-4 blockade in lung cancer. Findings and caveats of the study: Among reported predictors of response, early blood T cell clone dynamics with interferon-beta performed best. TCR clones from tumors expanded in blood after radiotherapy plus ipilimumab.

The table came from immunoSEQ multiplex PCR; TCRdb's copy has only in-frame clones and leaves some out. Of nearly 110,000 clones listed, under 90% were seen once; the top ten hold 2% to 3%. The specimen was peripheral blood, collected from a patient treated with radiotherapy plus ipilimumab. The origin of this receptor is a human donor with non-small cell lung cancer that progressed on radiotherapy plus ipilimumab. Some clones in this sample may be carry-over from other donors' samples. The J gene is TRBJ2-7, the V gene TRBV27; 9 bases fit TRBD1. CDR3 sequence: CASSLRDRVDEQYF. The CDR3 coding sequence is TGTGCCAGCAGTCTTCGGGACAGGGTGGACGAGCAGTACTTC.